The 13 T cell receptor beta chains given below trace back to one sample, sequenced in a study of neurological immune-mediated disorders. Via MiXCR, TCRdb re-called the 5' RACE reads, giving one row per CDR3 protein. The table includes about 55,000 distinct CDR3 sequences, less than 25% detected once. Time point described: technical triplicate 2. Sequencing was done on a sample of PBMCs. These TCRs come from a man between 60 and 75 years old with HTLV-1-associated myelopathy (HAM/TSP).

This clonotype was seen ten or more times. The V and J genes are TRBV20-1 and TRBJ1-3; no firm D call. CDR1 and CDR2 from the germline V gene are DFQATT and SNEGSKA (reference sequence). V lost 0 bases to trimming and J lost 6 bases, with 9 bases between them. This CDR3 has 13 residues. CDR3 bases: TGCAGTGCTAGAGATCCAGTCCCAAACACCATATATTTT. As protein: CSARDPVPNTIYF.

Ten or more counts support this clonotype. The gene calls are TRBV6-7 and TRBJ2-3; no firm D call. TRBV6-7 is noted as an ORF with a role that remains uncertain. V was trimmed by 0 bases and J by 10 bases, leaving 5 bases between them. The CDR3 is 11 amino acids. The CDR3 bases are TGTGCCAGCAGTTACTCGGGCTCGCAGTATTTT. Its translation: CASSYSGSQYF.

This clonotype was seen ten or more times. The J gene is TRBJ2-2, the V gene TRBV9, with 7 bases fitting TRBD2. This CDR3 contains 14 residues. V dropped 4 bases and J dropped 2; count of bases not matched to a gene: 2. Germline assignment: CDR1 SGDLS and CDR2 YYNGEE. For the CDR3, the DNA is TGTGCCAGCAGCTCTAGCGGAAACACCGGGGAGCTGTTTTTT. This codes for CASSSSGNTGELFF.

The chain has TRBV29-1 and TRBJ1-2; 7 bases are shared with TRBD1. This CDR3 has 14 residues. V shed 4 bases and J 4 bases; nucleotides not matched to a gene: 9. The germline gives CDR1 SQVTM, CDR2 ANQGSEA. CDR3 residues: CSVGTGEYFYGYTF. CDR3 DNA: TGCAGCGTTGGGACAGGAGAATACTTCTATGGCTACACCTTC.

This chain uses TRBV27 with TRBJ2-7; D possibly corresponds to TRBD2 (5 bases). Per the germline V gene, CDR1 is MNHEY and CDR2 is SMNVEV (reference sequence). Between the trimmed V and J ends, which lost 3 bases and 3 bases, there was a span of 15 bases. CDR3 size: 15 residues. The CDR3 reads CASSFGGPGGYEQYF. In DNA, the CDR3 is TGTGCCAGCAGTTTCGGAGGCCCGGGCGGCTACGAGCAGTACTTC.

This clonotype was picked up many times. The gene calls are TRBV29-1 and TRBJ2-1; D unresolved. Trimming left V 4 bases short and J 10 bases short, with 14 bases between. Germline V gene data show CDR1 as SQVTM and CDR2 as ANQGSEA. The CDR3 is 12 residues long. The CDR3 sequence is CSVVDPPREQFF. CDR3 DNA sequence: TGCAGCGTTGTGGACCCCCCTCGGGAGCAGTTCTTC.

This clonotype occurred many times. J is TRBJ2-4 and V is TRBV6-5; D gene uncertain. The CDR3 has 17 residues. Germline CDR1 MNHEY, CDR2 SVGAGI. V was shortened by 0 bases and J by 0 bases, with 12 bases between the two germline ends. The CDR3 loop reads CASSYSGRWGAKNIQYF. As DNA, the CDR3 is TGTGCCAGCAGTTACTCTGGGCGGTGGGGAGCCAAAAACATTCAGTACTTC.

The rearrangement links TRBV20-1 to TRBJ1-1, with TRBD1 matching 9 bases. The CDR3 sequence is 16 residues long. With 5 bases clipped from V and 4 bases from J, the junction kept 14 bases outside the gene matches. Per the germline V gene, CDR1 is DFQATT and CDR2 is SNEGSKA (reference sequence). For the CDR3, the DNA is TGCAGTGCTGGGAGCCCGGGACAGGGTATCGGCACTGAAGCTTTCTTT. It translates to CSAGSPGQGIGTEAFF.

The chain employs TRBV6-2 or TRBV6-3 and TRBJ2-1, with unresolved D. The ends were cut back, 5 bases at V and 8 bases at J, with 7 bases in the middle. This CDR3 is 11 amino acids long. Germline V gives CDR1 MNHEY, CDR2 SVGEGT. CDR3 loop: CASSRHYEQFF. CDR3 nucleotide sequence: TGTGCCAGCAGTCGACATTATGAGCAGTTCTTC.

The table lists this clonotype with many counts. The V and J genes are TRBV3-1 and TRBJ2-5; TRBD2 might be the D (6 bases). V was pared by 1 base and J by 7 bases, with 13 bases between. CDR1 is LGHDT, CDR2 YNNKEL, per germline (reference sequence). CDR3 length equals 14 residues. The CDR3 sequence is CASSQGALGGTQYF. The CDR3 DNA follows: TGTGCCAGCAGCCAAGGGGCCCTGGGAGGGACCCAGTACTTC.

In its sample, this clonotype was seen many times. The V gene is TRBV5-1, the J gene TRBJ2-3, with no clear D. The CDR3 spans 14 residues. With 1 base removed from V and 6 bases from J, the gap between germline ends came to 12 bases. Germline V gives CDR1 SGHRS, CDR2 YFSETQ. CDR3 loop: CASSLTEPGDTQYF. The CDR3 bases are TGCGCCAGCAGCTTGACAGAACCCGGGGATACGCAGTATTTT. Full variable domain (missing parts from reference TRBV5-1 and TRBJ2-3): KAGVTQTPRYLIKTRGQQVTLSCSPISGHRSVSWYQQTPGQGLQFLFEYFSETQRNKGNFPGRFSGRQFSNSRSEMNVSTLELGDSALYLCASSLTEPGDTQYFGPGTRLTVL.

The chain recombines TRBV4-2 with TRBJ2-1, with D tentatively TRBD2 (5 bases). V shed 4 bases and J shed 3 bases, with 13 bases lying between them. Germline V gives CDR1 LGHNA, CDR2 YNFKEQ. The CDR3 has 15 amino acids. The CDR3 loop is CASSPRTSGYNEQFF. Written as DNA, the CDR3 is TGTGCCAGCAGCCCCCGGACTTCCGGCTACAATGAGCAGTTCTTC.

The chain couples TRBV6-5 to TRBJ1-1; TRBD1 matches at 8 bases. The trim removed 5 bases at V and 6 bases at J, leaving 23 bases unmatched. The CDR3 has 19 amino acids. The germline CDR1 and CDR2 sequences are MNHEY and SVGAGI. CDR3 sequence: CASSTTGGSSGFVLAEAFF. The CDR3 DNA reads TGTGCCAGCAGTACCACAGGGGGTAGTTCGGGATTCGTCCTGGCTGAAGCTTTCTTT.